This TCR beta chain was sequenced for a study of a mutant IDH1 vaccine in newly diagnosed glioma. Whole-study context: Onset of vaccination occurred 4-6 weeks following radiotherapy alone, or with temozolomide cycles. Patients' prior therapy spanned radiotherapy, temozolomide, or both; most underwent both.

Method: immunoSEQ multiplex PCR; TCRdb's copy keeps in-frame clones and lacks some. The sample yields under 50,000 clones, approximately 90% seen once. To note about this clone: What it binds is unknown.

Time point: week 35, safety follow-up. Doses comprised 300 ug of mutant IDH1 20-mer peptide each, plus topical imiquimod. Study conclusions and caveats: Pseudoprogression appeared independent of alterations in top peripheral clonotypes.

Here the sequenced sample was PBMCs, taken from a glioma patient whose treatment included an IDH1 peptide vaccine. The source of this sequence is a woman in her forties with glioma.

The CDR3 protein is CASSVESFEGWATNEQFF. CDR3 bases: TGTGCCAGCAGCGTAGAGTCGTTTGAGGGCTGGGCGACCAATGAGCAGTTCTTC. This sequence joins TRBV9 and TRBJ2-1; D might be TRBD2 (5 bases). Between the trimmed V and J ends, which lost 0 bases and 6 bases, there was a span of 22 bases. Germline V gene sequence: CDR1 SGDLS, CDR2 YYNGEE. This CDR3 is built from 18 residues.